What follows is one T cell receptor (beta chain) and its context. Its antigen remains undetermined. Qualities for individual bases were not recorded, and no much larger clone is one base off. The collaborating institutions used their own protocols to collect whole blood in K2EDTA tubes. For TCRbeta analysis, collaborators shipped samples as frozen whole blood, isolated PBMCs, or DNA extracted from either of those sample types. The immunoSEQ Assay, a bias-controlled multiplex PCR, was used to amplify TCRbeta CDR3 regions from genomic DNA. On the authors' methods: Nucleated cell counts per sample were estimated from amplification of reference gene primers within the assay. To quantify the absolute abundance of each unique TCRbeta CDR3 rearrangement, sequence reads were collapsed and filtered. Productive Simpson clonality was computed per sample as the square root of Simpson's diversity index over productive rearrangements. Drawn from immuneACCESS, this table holds only the in-frame rearrangements with V and J called that TCRdb kept. Clones are partly lost; checked studies trace under half to an unresolved V gene and leave the rest unexplained. V and J calls and clone size are as listed in that table; D and trimming were resolved from the DNA. This sample comprises about 140,000 clones, about 76% of them detected only once. The biggest ten clones account for approximately 14% of the sample.

The record originates from a study of blood T cell repertoires in COVID-19 (dated by TCRdb to the early 2020s). As for the study more broadly: Samples covering the acute and convalescent phases of COVID-19 were provided by collaborators in the United States, Italy and Spain. Deeply sampled blood TCRbeta repertoires from subjects exposed to, actively infected with, or recovered from COVID-19 were included in the dataset. Sample metadata almost always included a de-identified subject ID, COVID-19 status, age in years and sex. The repertoires were made available in a free public database intended to serve as a resource for research on the immune response to SARS-CoV-2. The samples were drawn from the first 160 participants of the ongoing ImmuneRACE study and from about 1,200 subjects provided by 6 global collaborators. Where HLA class I and class II types were available, the types were taken from metadata supplied by the sample provider, not from assay-based typing. The prospective study material was composed of cDNA or gDNA derived from T cells, B-cell-depleted T cells, or PBMCs. Broad study findings and their caveats: The quantity of clinical and demographic metadata differed by source and by participant and was supplied without curation.

From its cysteine to its phenylalanine, the CDR3 spans 15 amino acids. Left in the record is the CDR3 DNA by itself, 45 bases read in frame from the first base. Between the V and J ends, shortened by 3 bases and 7 bases respectively, the junction contains 13 bases. Reading the germline V gene (reference sequence) gives CDR1 LNHDA and CDR2 SQIVND. The sequenced sample consisted of peripheral blood. The source of this sequence is an older man with acute or convalescent COVID-19. The chain is encoded by TRBV19 joined to TRBJ1-6, and perhaps TRBD1 as D gene, on 5 matching bases. CDR3 region: CASSILGARNSPLHF. The bases read TGTGCCAGTAGTATTCTTGGGGCGCGGAATTCACCCCTCCACTTT.